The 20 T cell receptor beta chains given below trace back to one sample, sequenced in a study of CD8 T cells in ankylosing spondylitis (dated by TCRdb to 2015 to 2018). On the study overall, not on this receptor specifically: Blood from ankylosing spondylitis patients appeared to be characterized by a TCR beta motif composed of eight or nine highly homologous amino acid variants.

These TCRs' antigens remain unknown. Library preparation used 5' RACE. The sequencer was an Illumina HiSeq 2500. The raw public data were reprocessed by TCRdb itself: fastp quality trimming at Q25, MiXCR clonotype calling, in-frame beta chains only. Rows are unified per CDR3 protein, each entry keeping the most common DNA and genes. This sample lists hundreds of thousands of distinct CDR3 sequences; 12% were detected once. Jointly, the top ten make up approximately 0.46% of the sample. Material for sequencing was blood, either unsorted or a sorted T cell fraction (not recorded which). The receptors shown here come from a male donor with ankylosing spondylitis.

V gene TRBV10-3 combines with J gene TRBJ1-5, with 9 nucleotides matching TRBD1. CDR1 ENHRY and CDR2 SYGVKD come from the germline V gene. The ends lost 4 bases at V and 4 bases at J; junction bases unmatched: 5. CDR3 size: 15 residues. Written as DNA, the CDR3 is TGTGCCATCAGTGTTGGACAGGGGCTAAATCAGCCCCAGCATTTT. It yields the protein CAISVGQGLNQPQHF.

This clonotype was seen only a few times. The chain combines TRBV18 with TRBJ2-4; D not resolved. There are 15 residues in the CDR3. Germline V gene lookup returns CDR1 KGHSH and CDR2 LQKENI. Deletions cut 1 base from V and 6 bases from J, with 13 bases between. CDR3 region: CASSPLPPLRNIQYF. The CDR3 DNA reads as TGTGCCAGCTCACCACTGCCGCCTTTGAGAAACATTCAGTACTTC.

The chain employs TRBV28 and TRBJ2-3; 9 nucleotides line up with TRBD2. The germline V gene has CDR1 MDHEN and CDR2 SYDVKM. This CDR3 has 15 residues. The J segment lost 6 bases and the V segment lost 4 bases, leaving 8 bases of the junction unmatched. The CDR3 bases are TGTGCCAGCAGTTCCCCCGGGACTAGCTCCGATACGCAGTATTTT. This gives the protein CASSSPGTSSDTQYF.

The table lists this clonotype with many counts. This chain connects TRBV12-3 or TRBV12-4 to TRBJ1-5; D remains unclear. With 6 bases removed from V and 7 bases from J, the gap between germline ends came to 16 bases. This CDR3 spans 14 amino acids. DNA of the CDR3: TGTGCCAGCAGCGATCTTAATGGAGAACAGCCCCAGCATTTT. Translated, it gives CASSDLNGEQPQHF.

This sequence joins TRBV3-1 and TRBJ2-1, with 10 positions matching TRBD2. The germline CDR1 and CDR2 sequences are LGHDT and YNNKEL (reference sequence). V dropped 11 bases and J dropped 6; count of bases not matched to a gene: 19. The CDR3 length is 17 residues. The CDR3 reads CASTLHGLERGGNEQFF. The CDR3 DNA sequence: TGTGCCTCCACCTTACACGGACTAGAGCGGGGGGGCAATGAGCAGTTCTTC.

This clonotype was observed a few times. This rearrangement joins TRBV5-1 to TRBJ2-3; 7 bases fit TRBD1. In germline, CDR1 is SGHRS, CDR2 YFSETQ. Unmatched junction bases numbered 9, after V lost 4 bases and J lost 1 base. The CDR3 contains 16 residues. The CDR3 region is CASSGRQGLGTDTQYF. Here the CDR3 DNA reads TGCGCCAGCAGCGGACGACAGGGTTTGGGCACAGATACGCAGTATTTT.

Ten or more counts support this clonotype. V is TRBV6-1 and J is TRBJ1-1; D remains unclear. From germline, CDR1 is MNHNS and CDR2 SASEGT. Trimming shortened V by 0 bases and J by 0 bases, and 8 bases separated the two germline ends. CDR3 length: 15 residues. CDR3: CASSEALQMNTEAFF. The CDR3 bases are TGTGCCAGCAGTGAAGCGCTACAGATGAACACTGAAGCTTTCTTT.

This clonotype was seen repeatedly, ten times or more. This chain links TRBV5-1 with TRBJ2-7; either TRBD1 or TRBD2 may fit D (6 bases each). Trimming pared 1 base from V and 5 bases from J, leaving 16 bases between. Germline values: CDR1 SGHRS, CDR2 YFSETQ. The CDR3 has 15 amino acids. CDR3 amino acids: CASSLNRERGDEQYF. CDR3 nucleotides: TGCGCCAGCAGCTTGAACAGGGAAAGGGGGGACGAGCAGTACTTC.

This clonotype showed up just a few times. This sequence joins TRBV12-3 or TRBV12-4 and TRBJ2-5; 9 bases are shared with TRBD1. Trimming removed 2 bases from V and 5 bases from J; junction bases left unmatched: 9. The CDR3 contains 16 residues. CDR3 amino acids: CASSLIFGQGMETQYF. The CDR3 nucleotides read TGTGCCAGCAGTTTAATTTTCGGACAGGGGATGGAGACCCAGTACTTC.

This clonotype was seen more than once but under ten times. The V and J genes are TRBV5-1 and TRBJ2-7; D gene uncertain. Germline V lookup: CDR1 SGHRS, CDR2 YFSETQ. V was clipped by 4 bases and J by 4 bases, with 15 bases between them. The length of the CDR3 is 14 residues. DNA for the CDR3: TGCGCCAGCAGCCTGAGCCCACCGAGGTACGAGCAGTACTTC. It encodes CASSLSPPRYEQYF.

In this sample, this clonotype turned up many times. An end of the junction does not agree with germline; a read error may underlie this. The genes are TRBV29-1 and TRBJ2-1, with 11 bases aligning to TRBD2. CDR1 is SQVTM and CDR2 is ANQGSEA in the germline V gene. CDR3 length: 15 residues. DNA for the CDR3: TGCAGCGTCGGGACTAGCGGACAGGTCTACTATGAGCAGTTCTTC. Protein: CSVGTSGQVYYEQFF.

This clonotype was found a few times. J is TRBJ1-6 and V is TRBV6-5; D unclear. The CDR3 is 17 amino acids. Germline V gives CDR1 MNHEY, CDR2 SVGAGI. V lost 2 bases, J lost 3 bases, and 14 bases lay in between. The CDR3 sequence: CASSYDWGRFYNSPLHF. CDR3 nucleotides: TGTGCCAGCAGTTACGACTGGGGAAGGTTCTATAATTCACCCCTCCACTTT.

CDR3: CASSLDNYDSPLHF. The CDR3 DNA sequence: TGTGCCAGCAGCTTAGATAATTATGATTCACCCCTCCACTTT. The rearrangement links TRBV7-2 to TRBJ1-6; D gene unclear. The V end was cut by 1 base, the J end by 8 bases, with 9 bases between. The CDR3 sequence is 14 residues long. Germline V lookup: CDR1 SGHTA, CDR2 FQGNSA.

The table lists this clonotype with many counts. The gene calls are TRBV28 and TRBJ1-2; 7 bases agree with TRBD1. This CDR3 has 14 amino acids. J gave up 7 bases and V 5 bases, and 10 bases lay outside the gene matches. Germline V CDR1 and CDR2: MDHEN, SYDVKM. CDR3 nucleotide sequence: TGTGCCAGCAGTGGCGGGGGGACAGTCCTTGGCTACACCTTC. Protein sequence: CASSGGGTVLGYTF.

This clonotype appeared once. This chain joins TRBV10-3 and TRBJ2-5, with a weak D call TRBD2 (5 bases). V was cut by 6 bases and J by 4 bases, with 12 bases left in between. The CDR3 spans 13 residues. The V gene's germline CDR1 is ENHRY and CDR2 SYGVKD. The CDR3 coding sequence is TGTGCCATCAGGACCGAGGGAGTAGAGACCCAGTACTTC. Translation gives CAIRTEGVETQYF.

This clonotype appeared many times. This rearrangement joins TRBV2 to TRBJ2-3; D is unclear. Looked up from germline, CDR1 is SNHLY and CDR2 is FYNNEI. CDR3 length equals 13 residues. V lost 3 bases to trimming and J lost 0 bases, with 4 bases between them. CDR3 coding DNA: TGTGCCAGCAGTGACCGGAGCACAGATACGCAGTATTTT. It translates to CASSDRSTDTQYF.

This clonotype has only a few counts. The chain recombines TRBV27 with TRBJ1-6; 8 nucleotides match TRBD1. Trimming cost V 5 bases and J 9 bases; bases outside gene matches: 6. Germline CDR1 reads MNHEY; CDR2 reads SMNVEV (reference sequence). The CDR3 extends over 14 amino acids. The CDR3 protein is CASSIYRGGSPLHF. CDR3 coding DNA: TGTGCCAGCAGTATTTACAGGGGGGGTTCACCCCTCCACTTT.

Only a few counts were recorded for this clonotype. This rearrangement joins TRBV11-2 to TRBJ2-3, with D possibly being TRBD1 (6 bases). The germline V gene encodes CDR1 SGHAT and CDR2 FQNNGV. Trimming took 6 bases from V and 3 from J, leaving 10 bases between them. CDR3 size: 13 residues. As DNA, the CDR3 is TGTGCCAGCAGAAGAAGGGGGACAGATACGCAGTATTTT. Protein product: CASRRRGTDTQYF.

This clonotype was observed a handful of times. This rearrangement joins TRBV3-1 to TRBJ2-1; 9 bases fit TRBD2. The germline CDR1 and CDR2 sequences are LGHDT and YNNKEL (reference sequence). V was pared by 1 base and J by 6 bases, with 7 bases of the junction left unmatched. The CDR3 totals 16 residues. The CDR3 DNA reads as TGTGCCAGCAGCCAAGTGGGAGCGGGGGGCCTCAATGAGCAGTTCTTC. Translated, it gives CASSQVGAGGLNEQFF.

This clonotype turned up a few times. The CDR3 region is CSALLTDYSSYNEQFF. CDR3 nucleotides: TGCAGTGCCTTACTGACAGACTACAGCTCCTACAATGAGCAGTTCTTC. The gene calls are TRBV20-1 and TRBJ2-1; D might be TRBD1 or TRBD2, each matching 5 bases. In germline, CDR1 is DFQATT, CDR2 SNEGSKA (reference sequence). CDR3 length equals 16 residues. V lost 6 bases to trimming and J lost 0 bases, with 18 bases between them.